This T cell receptor beta chain stems from a study of cytomegalovirus exposure and HLA in healthy donors. Study-level results: In a later analysis, an Asian-associated ancestry cluster reportedly showed fewer N-insertions than the roughly 690-donor mean.

PCR primers comprised 60 Vbeta and 13 Jbeta primers. Repertoires were generated with immunoSEQ multiplex PCR, while TCRdb's copy carries only in-frame clones and drops some. The table has about 100,000 clones, about 9.4% seen once. V lost 3 bases and J 8 bases, leaving 19 bases between the germline ends. Germline V gives CDR1 SGHVS, CDR2 FNYEAQ. There are 15 residues in the CDR3. Turning to this clone: Antigen specificity is unknown.

Sequenced material: PBMCs. The origin of this receptor is a man aged 35 to 55 in good health and CMV-seropositive. This chain links TRBV7-6 with TRBJ1-2; perhaps TRBD1 as D (6 bases). CDR3 bases: TGTGCCAGCAGCTTTACCTTGGACAGTATCGACGGCTACACCTTC. This sequence encodes CASSFTLDSIDGYTF.